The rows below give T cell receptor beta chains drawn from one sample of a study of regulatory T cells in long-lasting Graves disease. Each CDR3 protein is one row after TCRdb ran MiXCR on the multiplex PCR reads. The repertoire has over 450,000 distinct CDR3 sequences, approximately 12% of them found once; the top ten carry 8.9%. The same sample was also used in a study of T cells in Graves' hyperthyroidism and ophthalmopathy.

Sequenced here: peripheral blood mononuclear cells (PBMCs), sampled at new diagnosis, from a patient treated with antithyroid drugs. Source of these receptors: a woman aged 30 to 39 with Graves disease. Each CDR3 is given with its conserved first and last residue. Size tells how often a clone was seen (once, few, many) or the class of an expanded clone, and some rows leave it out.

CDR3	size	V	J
CATRPVILWAGELFF	.	TRBV28	TRBJ2-2
CASRRRPRDKDTDTQYF	many	TRBV2	TRBJ2-3
CASTLGKRGDTGELFF	.	TRBV6-2/TRBV6-3	TRBJ2-2
CASSQEKVTGDTDTQYF	few	TRBV4-2	TRBJ2-3
CSVDTGRSNTEAFF	many	TRBV29-1	TRBJ1-1
CATSEGGGIGEQFF	many	TRBV24-1	TRBJ2-1
CASSEGLLSSYNEQFF	few	TRBV2	TRBJ2-1
CASSQGPGQLNTEAFF	many	TRBV11-3	TRBJ1-1
CASSLSPGSLETQYF	few	TRBV27	TRBJ2-5
CASSLAGRGNEQFF	many	TRBV28	TRBJ2-1
CASKGQGMPVADTQYF	many	TRBV2	TRBJ2-3
CASSPKMNTEAFF	many	TRBV18	TRBJ1-1
CASSSSGGRYEQYF	many	TRBV12-3/TRBV12-4	TRBJ2-7
CAWAAGGPPYEQYF	.	TRBV30	TRBJ2-7
CASSYGDRVHEQYF	few	TRBV6-5	TRBJ2-7
CATSPGGRTQYF	many	TRBV10-3	TRBJ2-5
CASSLEARANTEAFF	.	TRBV5-1	TRBJ1-1
CAIALGGSGNTIYF	many	TRBV10-3	TRBJ1-3
CASGRDPGLDEQYF	.	TRBV5-1	TRBJ2-7
CSARSQIGNYEQYF	few	TRBV20-1	TRBJ2-7
CATSKLGQYSGANVLTF	many	TRBV15	TRBJ2-6
CATSDSTGASQPQHF	.	TRBV24-1	TRBJ1-5
CASSSYLSADTQYF	few	TRBV7-3	TRBJ2-3
CSASSPGIAGYEQYF	.	TRBV20-1	TRBJ2-7
CASGEGEQFF	many	TRBV12-3/TRBV12-4	TRBJ2-1
CASSERTGALGTGELFF	many	TRBV2	TRBJ2-2
CAVSGAGGGDTQYF	many	TRBV28	TRBJ2-3
CASSVNGYYNEQFF	many	TRBV19	TRBJ2-1
CASSPPKGRSPTGELFF	few	TRBV3-1	TRBJ2-2
CASSLPVSYEQYF	few	TRBV7-2	TRBJ2-7
CSARGLGSSGYNEQFF	.	TRBV20-1	TRBJ2-1